The 19 T cell receptor beta chains reported below all come from one sample, sequenced in a study of T cells in Graves' hyperthyroidism and ophthalmopathy. TCR beta CDR3 regions were amplified from RNA transcripts. TCR CDR3 regions were first amplified by RT-PCR with HTBI primers. One entry per CDR3 protein results from TCRdb running MiXCR on the multiplex PCR reads. The repertoire includes roughly 500,000 distinct CDR3 sequences, roughly 16% of them detected once, and 25% to 35% sits in the top ten. Material: blood. All receptors derive from a woman aged 30 to 39 with Graves' ophthalmopathy.

This clonotype was picked up many times. The chain recombines TRBV7-8 with TRBJ1-1; D may be TRBD1 (6 bases). Germline CDR1 SGHVS, CDR2 FQNEAQ. V lost 1 base and J 3 bases, leaving 15 bases between the germline ends. CDR3 size: 16 residues. The CDR3 nucleotides read TGTGCCAGCAGCTTAGTGGCCGGGGGGGGGCACACTGAAGCTTTCTTT. It translates to CASSLVAGGGHTEAFF.

This clonotype turned up a few times. The J gene is TRBJ2-3, the V gene TRBV20-1; 7 bases match TRBD2. V dropped 6 bases and J dropped 4; count of bases not matched to a gene: 7. This CDR3 spans 13 amino acids. CDR1 is DFQATT, CDR2 SNEGSKA, per germline (reference sequence). This CDR3 reads CSALRLASDTQYF. The CDR3 DNA follows: TGCAGTGCCCTTAGACTAGCATCAGATACGCAGTATTTT.

This clonotype has a count of ten or more. The chain is built from TRBV6-1 and TRBJ2-7; no firm D call. The CDR3 has 13 amino acids. Germline V gene data show CDR1 as MNHNS and CDR2 as SASEGT. V lost 8 bases to trimming and J lost 3 bases, with 14 bases between them. The CDR3 bases are TGTGCCAGCGCCGAGTCCCGGATCTACGAGCAGTACTTC. Amino acids: CASAESRIYEQYF.

This clonotype has only a few counts. V and J are TRBV28 and TRBJ1-1; TRBD1 aligns across 7 bases. The V gene end was trimmed by 10 bases and the J gene end by 0 bases; junction bases not matched to a gene: 11. The germline CDR1 and CDR2 sequences are MDHEN and SYDVKM. This CDR3 is built from 15 residues. The CDR3 DNA follows: TGTGCCACCCGCGGGGCAGGGGGGGTGAACACTGAAGCTTTCTTT. It yields the protein CATRGAGGVNTEAFF.

The V gene is TRBV6-5, the J gene TRBJ2-5; 8 nucleotides match TRBD2. With 2 bases clipped from V and 1 base from J, the junction kept 15 bases outside the gene matches. This CDR3 has 19 residues. The germline CDR1 and CDR2 sequences are MNHEY and SVGAGI. This CDR3 reads CASSYTRSSGYPIQETQYF. The CDR3 coding sequence is TGTGCCAGCAGTTACACCCGTTCTAGCGGGTACCCGATCCAAGAGACCCAGTACTTC.

This clonotype was seen a handful of times. This chain connects TRBV28 to TRBJ1-4; no reliable D call. From germline, CDR1 is MDHEN and CDR2 SYDVKM. The CDR3 has 14 amino acids. Trimming removed 8 bases from V and 4 bases from J, with 14 bases in between. CDR3 DNA: TGTGCCAGCTCCGAGGCCAGCCTTAATGAAAAACTGTTTTTT. This codes for CASSEASLNEKLFF.

This clonotype was observed many times. The chain combines TRBV18 with TRBJ2-7; D assignment may be TRBD1 or TRBD2 (5 bases each). This CDR3 contains 15 residues. Germline lookup yields CDR1 KGHSH and CDR2 LQKENI. Between the trimmed V and J ends, which lost 3 bases and 6 bases, there was a span of 18 bases. The CDR3 nucleotides are TGTGCCAGCTCACCGGGGGTTGGGCAGTTGCGCGAGCAGTACTTC. Translation gives CASSPGVGQLREQYF.

At least ten counts were recorded for this clonotype. DNA for the CDR3: TGTGCCAGCAGCTTAGATCTAGGACAGGGGAACGAGCAGTACTTC. Protein: CASSLDLGQGNEQYF. The chain joins TRBV7-9 to TRBJ2-7; 9 nucleotides align to TRBD1. Per the germline V gene, CDR1 is SEHNR and CDR2 is FQNEAQ (reference sequence). Germline trimming cut 1 base from V and 5 bases from J; bases unmatched to any gene: 6. There are 15 residues in the CDR3.

Ten or more counts support this clonotype. A junction end diverges from the germline sequence, so it may reflect a read error. The chain couples TRBV7-2 to TRBJ2-1, with 9 bases aligning to TRBD2. Germline CDR1 SGHTA, CDR2 FQGNSA. The CDR3 is 16 residues long. The CDR3 reads CASSIAGAGYYNEQFF. The CDR3 region has the DNA TGTGCCAGCAGCATAGCGGGAGCGGGATATTACAATGAGCAGTTCTTC.

V gene TRBV10-3 combines with J gene TRBJ1-4; D possibly corresponds to TRBD1 (5 bases). Germline-derived CDR1 and CDR2 are ENHRY and SYGVKD. The CDR3 is 15 amino acids. Trimming cost V 6 bases and J 2 bases, with 13 bases left between them. CDR3 in amino acids: CAISSLGGTNEKLFF. The CDR3 DNA is TGTGCCATCAGCTCCCTGGGGGGGACTAATGAAAAACTGTTTTTT.

This clonotype was seen ten or more times. J is TRBJ2-7 and V is TRBV11-2; TRBD2 agrees at 8 bases. V lost 0 bases and J lost 3; bases outside the gene matches: 10. The CDR3 is 17 residues long. Germline V gene data show CDR1 as SGHAT and CDR2 as FQNNGV. Here the CDR3 DNA reads TGTGCCAGCAGCTTAGAATGGGGCATCGGGAGGGTCTACGAGCAGTACTTC. Residues: CASSLEWGIGRVYEQYF.

The chain links TRBV5-1 to TRBJ2-1; TRBD2 aligns across 12 bases. V lost 0 bases, J lost 6 bases, and 1 base stayed unmatched. The CDR3 has 15 residues. In germline, CDR1 is SGHRS, CDR2 YFSETQ. Written as DNA, the CDR3 is TGCGCCAGCAGCTTGGGGACTAGCGGGACCAATGAGCAGTTCTTC. Amino acid sequence: CASSLGTSGTNEQFF.

This clonotype was observed many times. V gene TRBV28 combines with J gene TRBJ2-1; TRBD2 matches at 8 bases. CDR3 length equals 14 residues. From germline, CDR1 is MDHEN and CDR2 SYDVKM. V dropped 6 bases and J dropped 3; count of bases not matched to a gene: 4. The CDR3 is CASRSSGYYNEQFF. For the CDR3, the DNA is TGTGCCAGCAGGTCTAGCGGGTACTACAATGAGCAGTTCTTC. Full variable domain (outside the CDR3, taken from reference TRBV28 and TRBJ2-1): DVKVTQSSRYLVKRTGEKVFLECVQDMDHENMFWYRQDPGLGLRLIYFSYDVKMKEKGDIPEGYSVSREKKERFSLILESASTNQTSMYLCASRSSGYYNEQFFGPGTRLTVL.

Remarks on this clonotype: A read error may be the cause here, since a much bigger clone is one base away. CDR3: CASSHSGGWSHGYTF. The CDR3 DNA reads as TGTGCCAGCAGCCACAGCGGGGGATGGAGCCATGGCTACACCTTC. The genes are TRBV11-2 and TRBJ1-2; weak D call: TRBD1 (5 bases). CDR1 is SGHAT, CDR2 FQNNGV, per germline. The CDR3 is 15 residues long. Trimming pared 5 bases from V and 6 bases from J, leaving 19 bases between.

This clonotype has at least ten counts. The J gene is TRBJ1-1, the V gene TRBV6-2 or TRBV6-3; no clear D. V was shortened by 2 bases and J by 6 bases, with 7 bases between the two germline ends. CDR3 size: 12 residues. CDR1 and CDR2 from the germline V gene are MNHEY and SVGEGT. Written as DNA, the CDR3 is TGTGCCAGCAGTTACATCTGGTCTGAAGCTTTCTTT. Translating gives CASSYIWSEAFF.

This clonotype was picked up many times. J is TRBJ2-7 and V is TRBV13, with D perhaps matching TRBD2 (6 bases). Germline lookup yields CDR1 PRHDT and CDR2 FYEKMQ (reference sequence). The CDR3 is 13 residues long. The ends were cut back, 4 bases at V and 4 bases at J, with 11 bases in the middle. CDR3 sequence reads: CASSWRGTYEQYF. The CDR3 DNA reads TGTGCCAGCAGCTGGCGCGGGACTTACGAGCAGTACTTC.

Many counts were recorded for this clonotype. The rearrangement joins TRBV29-1 to TRBJ2-3; 7 positions agree with TRBD1. Unmatched junction bases numbered 7, after V lost 2 bases and J lost 2 bases. The germline CDR1 and CDR2 sequences are SQVTM and ANQGSEA. The CDR3 is 15 residues long. For the CDR3, the DNA is TGCAGCGTTGAAACGGGGACAGCAAACACAGATACGCAGTATTTT. Encoded protein: CSVETGTANTDTQYF.

This clonotype has a count of ten or more. J is TRBJ2-7 and V is TRBV5-1, with D possibly matching TRBD1 (6 bases). In germline, CDR1 is SGHRS, CDR2 YFSETQ. The CDR3 spans 12 residues. Trimming pared 1 base from V and 6 bases from J, leaving 8 bases between. This CDR3 is CASSLNRAEQYF. As DNA, the CDR3 is TGCGCCAGCAGCTTGAACAGGGCCGAGCAGTACTTC.

The chain recombines TRBV5-1 with TRBJ1-4, with D possibly TRBD1 on 5 matching bases. The length of the CDR3 is 17 residues. V was trimmed by 0 bases and J by 7 bases, leaving 19 bases between them. CDR1 SGHRS and CDR2 YFSETQ come from the germline V gene. The CDR3 is CASSLGSSGRSSEKLFF. For the CDR3, the DNA is TGCGCCAGCAGCTTGGGCTCGTCAGGGAGATCGAGTGAAAAACTGTTTTTT. The full variable domain, completed using reference TRBV5-1 and TRBJ1-4, is KAGVTQTPRYLIKTRGQQVTLSCSPISGHRSVSWYQQTPGQGLQFLFEYFSETQRNKGNFPGRFSGRQFSNSRSEMNVSTLELGDSALYLCASSLGSSGRSSEKLFFGSGTQLSVL.